The 4 T cell receptor beta chains below come from one sample, sequenced in a study of blood T cell repertoires in COVID-19. Measured with immunoSEQ multiplex PCR; TCRdb has only the in-frame clones, and not every one. The sample holds about 250,000 clones, around 85% seen once. Input material: peripheral blood. The receptors were sampled from a human donor with COVID-19, enrolled during active disease. The donor label of this sample is uncertain.

The chain recombines TRBV9 with TRBJ2-5, with TRBD1 as a possible D gene (6 bases). V was trimmed by 4 bases and J by 5 bases, leaving 15 bases between them. CDR1 and CDR2 (germline): SGDLS, YYNGEE. The CDR3 consists of 14 residues. CDR3: CASSLGGFWETQYF. The CDR3 DNA reads TGTGCCAGCAGCCTTGGGGGCTTTTGGGAGACCCAGTACTTC.

The chain employs TRBV19 and TRBJ2-7, with D perhaps matching TRBD2 (5 bases). The V end was cut by 0 bases, the J end by 6 bases, with 9 bases between. CDR1 is LNHDA and CDR2 is SQIVND in the germline V gene (reference sequence). CDR3 length: 13 amino acids. As DNA, the CDR3 is TGTGCCAGTAGTATAGAAGCTAGCCGCGAGCAGTACTTC. Translating it yields CASSIEASREQYF.

The chain links TRBV19 to TRBJ1-5; TRBD1 matches at 9 bases. CDR3 length: 14 residues. V lost 6 bases, J lost 5 bases, and 5 bases stayed unmatched. The V gene's germline CDR1 is LNHDA and CDR2 SQIVND (reference sequence). The chain's CDR3 is CASRTGGTYQPQHF. Here the CDR3 DNA reads TGTGCCAGTAGGACAGGGGGGACGTATCAGCCCCAGCATTTT.

This clone has a handful of counts. This rearrangement joins TRBV30 to TRBJ2-7; D gene unclear. V was shortened by 2 bases and J by 4 bases, with 9 bases between the two germline ends. Germline V gene lookup returns CDR1 GTSNPN and CDR2 SVGIG (reference sequence). The CDR3 covers 12 residues. CDR3 sequence reads: CAWSPSRYEQYF. In DNA, the CDR3 is TGTGCCTGGAGTCCCTCCAGATACGAGCAGTACTTC.